Detailed here is one T cell receptor (beta chain). The data belong to a study of control samples from healthy donors and cancer patients. The table came from immunoSEQ multiplex PCR; TCRdb's copy has only in-frame clones and leaves some out. Of about 120,000 clones in the sample, 80% to 90% are singletons; the top ten hold 2.9%. The sequenced sample was blood. The TCR sequence derives from a man aged 55-75 years in good health.

CDR3 nucleotide sequence: TGTGCCAGCAACCAGGGGGGGCTTCCCTACGAGCAGTACTTC. Translating gives CASNQGGLPYEQYF. The chain carries TRBV28 and TRBJ2-7; either TRBD1 or TRBD2 may fit D (7 bases each). The CDR3 length is 14 residues. Germline V CDR1 and CDR2: MDHEN, SYDVKM. V lost 7 bases and J 2 bases, leaving 15 bases between the germline ends.